These T cell receptor beta chains were read from a single sample in a study of blood T cell repertoires in COVID-19. This table comes from immunoSEQ multiplex PCR, and its TCRdb copy is limited to in-frame clones, with some not included. Here the sample spans about 110,000 clones, around 80% being singletons. Specimen: peripheral blood. These receptors were obtained from an elderly woman with active or convalescent COVID-19. The conserved cysteine and the conserved F or W are not part of the CDR3 here.

v_call	j_call	cdr3_aa
TRBV28	TRBJ1-3	ASSLYTGGISGNTIY
TRBV7-9	TRBJ2-2	ASSLGQGTVGELF
TRBV30	TRBJ2-3	AWSLLGTLRDTQY
TRBV7-9	TRBJ2-7	ASSGQYEQY
TRBV7-3	TRBJ1-1	ASSSSRTGGNTEAF
TRBV5-1	TRBJ2-1	ASSLGALTDYNEQF
TRBV5-1	TRBJ1-2	ASSLAGDYGYT
TRBV5-1	TRBJ1-3	ASSSGTGVGNTIY
TRBV19	TRBJ2-4	ASSIPGEENIQY
TRBV3-1/TRBV3-2	TRBJ2-1	ASSQGGLQGNEQF
TRBV28	TRBJ1-1	ASSAGTALFNTEAF
TRBV21-1	TRBJ2-2	ASSNRGCTGELF
TRBV7-8	TRBJ1-2	ASSLGGAGHKNYGYT
TRBV9	TRBJ2-3	ASSAWSGTGRADTQY
TRBV15	TRBJ2-7	ATSRDGAGTYEQY
TRBV19	TRBJ2-2	ASSIRQPTQTGELF
TRBV28	TRBJ2-3	ALGEASTDTQY
TRBV11-2	TRBJ2-7	ASSLMGPSYEQY
TRBV9	TRBJ2-1	ASSQGSSYNEQF
TRBV7-9	TRBJ1-2	ASSPASGGVYDGYT
TRBV5-4	TRBJ2-5	ASSLVAGGQETQY
TRBV3-1/TRBV3-2	TRBJ2-2	ASSPLNRGTGELF
TRBV9	TRBJ2-7	ASSVGQGSTRQY
TRBV19	TRBJ2-1	ATKRGWEGQGEQF
TRBV6-1	TRBJ1-1	ASSERRQGYTEAF
TRBV29-1	TRBJ1-1	SAGAGTGVSGEAF
TRBV5-1	TRBJ2-7	ASSLSRDRGYEQY
TRBV3-1/TRBV3-2	TRBJ2-7	ASSRDSYEQY
TRBV2	TRBJ2-6	ASSGLAGSVGGANVLT
TRBV27	TRBJ2-2	ASRPQGTGELF
TRBV14	TRBJ2-7	ASSQGQGRRY
TRBV10-3	TRBJ2-1	AISERAASGIYNEQF
TRBV11-2	TRBJ1-4	ASSPPLGGAEKLF
TRBV5-6	TRBJ1-6	ASSFDIYGNSPLH
TRBV6-5	TRBJ2-2	ASPGQGVWTGELF
TRBV9	TRBJ1-4	ASSVDRGGEKLF
TRBV7-9	TRBJ2-2	ASRGSGRGLRIRTGELF
TRBV9	TRBJ2-5	ASSAGGRPLQETQY
TRBV29-1	TRBJ2-1	SVEGVNEQF
TRBV7-3	TRBJ2-5	ASSPRTALQETQY
TRBV7-9	TRBJ2-6	ASSLSGSSGANVLT
TRBV6-5	TRBJ2-7	ASSQGNRGGEQY
TRBV9	TRBJ2-4	ASSNFPIAKNIQY
TRBV2	TRBJ2-6	ASTTQPVNSGANVLT
TRBV4-2	TRBJ1-5	ASSQHDRVNQPQH
TRBV3-1/TRBV3-2	TRBJ2-7	ASSQTSGMNEQY
TRBV28	TRBJ2-2	ASSLRQEGWTGELF
TRBV7-9	TRBJ2-3	ASSLDRGINTDTQY
TRBV7-8	TRBJ1-1	ASSLVASRREAF
TRBV10-2	TRBJ1-3	ASSGGQDSSGNTIY
TRBV19	TRBJ1-5	ASSPPGQRQPQH
TRBV9	TRBJ2-3	ASSGTPGRASDTQY
TRBV2	TRBJ2-2	ASRGGGGPGTGELF
TRBV2	TRBJ2-7	ASSQLAGGYEQY
TRBV12-3/TRBV12-4	TRBJ2-5	ASSFTGAQY